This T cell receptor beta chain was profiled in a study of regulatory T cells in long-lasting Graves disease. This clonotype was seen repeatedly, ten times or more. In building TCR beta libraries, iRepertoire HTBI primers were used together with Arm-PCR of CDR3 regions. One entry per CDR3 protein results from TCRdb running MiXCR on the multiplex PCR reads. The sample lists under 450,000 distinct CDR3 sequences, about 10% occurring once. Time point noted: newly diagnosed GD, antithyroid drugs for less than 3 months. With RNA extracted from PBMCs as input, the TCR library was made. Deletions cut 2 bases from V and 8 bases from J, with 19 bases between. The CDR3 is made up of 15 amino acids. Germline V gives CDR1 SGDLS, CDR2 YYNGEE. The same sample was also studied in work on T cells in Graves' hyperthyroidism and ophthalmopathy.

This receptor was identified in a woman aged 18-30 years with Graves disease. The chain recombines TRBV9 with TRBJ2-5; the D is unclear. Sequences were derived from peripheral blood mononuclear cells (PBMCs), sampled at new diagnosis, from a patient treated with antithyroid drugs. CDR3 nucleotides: TGTGCCAGCAGCGTCGGACCGACGACCTTGGATACCCAGTACTTC. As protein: CASSVGPTTLDTQYF.